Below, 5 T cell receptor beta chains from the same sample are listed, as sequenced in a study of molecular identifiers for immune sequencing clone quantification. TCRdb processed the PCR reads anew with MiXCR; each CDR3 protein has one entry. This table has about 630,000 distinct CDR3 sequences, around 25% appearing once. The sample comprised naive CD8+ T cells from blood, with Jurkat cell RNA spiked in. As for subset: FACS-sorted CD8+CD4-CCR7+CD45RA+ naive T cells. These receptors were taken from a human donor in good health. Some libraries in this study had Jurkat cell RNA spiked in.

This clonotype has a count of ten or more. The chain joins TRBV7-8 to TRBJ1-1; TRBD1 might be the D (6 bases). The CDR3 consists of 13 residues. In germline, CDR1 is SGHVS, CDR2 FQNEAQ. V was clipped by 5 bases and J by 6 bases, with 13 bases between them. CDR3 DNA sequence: TGTGCCAGCAGCCAGGGGATCTTGGCTGAAGCTTTCTTT. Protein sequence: CASSQGILAEAFF.

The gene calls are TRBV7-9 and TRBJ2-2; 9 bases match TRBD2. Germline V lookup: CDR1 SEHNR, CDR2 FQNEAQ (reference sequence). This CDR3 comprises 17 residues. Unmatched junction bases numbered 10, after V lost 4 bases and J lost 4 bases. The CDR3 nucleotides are TGTGCCAGCAGCTCCGCGTTAAAGACTAGCGGCACCGGGGAGCTGTTTTTT. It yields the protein CASSSALKTSGTGELFF.

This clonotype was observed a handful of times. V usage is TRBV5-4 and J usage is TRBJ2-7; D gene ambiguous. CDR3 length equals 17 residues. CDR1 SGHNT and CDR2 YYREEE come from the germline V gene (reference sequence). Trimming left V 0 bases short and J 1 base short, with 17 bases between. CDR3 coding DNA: TGTGCCAGCAGCTTGGACCTTTTTGGGGTGCGGTCCTACGAGCAGTACTTC. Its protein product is CASSLDLFGVRSYEQYF.

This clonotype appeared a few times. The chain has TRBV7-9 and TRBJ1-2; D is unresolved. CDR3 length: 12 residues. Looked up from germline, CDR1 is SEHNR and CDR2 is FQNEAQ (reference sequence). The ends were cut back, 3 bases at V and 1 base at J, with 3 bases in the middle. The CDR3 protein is CASSLHNYGYTF. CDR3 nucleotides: TGTGCCAGCAGCTTGCATAACTATGGCTACACCTTC.

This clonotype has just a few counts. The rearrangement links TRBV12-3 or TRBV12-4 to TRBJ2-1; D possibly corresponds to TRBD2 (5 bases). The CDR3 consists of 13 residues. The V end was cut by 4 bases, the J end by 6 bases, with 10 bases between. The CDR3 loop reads CASSYLSGNEQFF. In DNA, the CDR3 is TGTGCCAGCAGTTACCTAAGCGGCAATGAGCAGTTCTTC.